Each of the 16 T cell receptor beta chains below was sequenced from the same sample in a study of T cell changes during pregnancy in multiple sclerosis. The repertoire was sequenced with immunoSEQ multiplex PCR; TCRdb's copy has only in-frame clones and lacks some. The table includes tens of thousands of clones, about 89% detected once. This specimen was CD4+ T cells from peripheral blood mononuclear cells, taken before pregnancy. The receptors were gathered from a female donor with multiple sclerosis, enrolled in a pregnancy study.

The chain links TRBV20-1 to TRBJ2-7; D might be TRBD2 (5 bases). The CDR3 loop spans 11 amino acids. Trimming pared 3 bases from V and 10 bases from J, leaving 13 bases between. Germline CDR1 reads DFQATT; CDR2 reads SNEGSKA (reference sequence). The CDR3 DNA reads TGCAGTGCTAGGGCGGGCCGGGAACAGTACTTC. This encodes CSARAGREQYF.

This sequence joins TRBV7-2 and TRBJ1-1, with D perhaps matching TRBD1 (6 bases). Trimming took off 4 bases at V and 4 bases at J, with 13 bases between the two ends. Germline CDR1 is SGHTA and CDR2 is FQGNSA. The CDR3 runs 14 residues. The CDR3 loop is CASSSWTVRTEAFF. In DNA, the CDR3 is TGTGCCAGCAGCTCCTGGACAGTTCGCACTGAAGCTTTCTTT.

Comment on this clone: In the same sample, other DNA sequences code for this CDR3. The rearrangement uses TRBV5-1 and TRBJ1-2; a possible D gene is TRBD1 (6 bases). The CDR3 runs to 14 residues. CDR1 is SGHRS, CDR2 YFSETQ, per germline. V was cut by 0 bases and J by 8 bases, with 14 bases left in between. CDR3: CASSLGVQGGGYTF. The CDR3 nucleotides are TGCGCCAGCAGCTTGGGAGTACAGGGCGGCGGCTACACCTTC.

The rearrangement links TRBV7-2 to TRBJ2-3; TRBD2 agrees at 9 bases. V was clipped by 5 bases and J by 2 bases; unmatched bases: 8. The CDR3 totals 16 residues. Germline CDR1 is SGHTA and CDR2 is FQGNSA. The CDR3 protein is CASSPERGAFTDTQYF. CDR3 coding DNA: TGTGCCAGCAGCCCCGAGCGGGGGGCCTTCACAGATACGCAGTATTTT.

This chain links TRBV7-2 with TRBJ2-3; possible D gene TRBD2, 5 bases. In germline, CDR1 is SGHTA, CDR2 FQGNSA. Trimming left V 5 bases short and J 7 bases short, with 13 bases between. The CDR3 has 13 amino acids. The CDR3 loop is CASSRMDFYTQYF. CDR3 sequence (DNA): TGTGCCAGCAGCCGAATGGACTTCTATACGCAGTATTTT.

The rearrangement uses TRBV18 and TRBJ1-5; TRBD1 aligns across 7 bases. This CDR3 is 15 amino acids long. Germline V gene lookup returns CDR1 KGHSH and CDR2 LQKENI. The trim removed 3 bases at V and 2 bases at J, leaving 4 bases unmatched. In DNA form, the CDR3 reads TGTGCCAGCTCACCGTTCGGACAGGGCAATCAGCCCCAGCATTTT. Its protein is CASSPFGQGNQPQHF.

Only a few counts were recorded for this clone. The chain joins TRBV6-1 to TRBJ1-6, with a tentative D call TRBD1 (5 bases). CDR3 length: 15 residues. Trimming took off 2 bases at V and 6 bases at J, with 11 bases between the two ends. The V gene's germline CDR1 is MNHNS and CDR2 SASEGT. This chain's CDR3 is CASSELRGTNSPLHF. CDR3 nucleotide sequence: TGTGCCAGCAGTGAATTGCGGGGGACTAATTCACCCCTCCACTTT.

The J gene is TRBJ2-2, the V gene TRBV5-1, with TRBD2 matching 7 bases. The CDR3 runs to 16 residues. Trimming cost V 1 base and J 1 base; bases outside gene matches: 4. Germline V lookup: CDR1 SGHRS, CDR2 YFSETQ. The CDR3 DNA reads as TGCGCCAGCAGCTTGTATTCGGGGGGGAACACCGGGGAGCTGTTTTTT. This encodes CASSLYSGGNTGELFF. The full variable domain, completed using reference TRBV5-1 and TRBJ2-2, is KAGVTQTPRYLIKTRGQQVTLSCSPISGHRSVSWYQQTPGQGLQFLFEYFSETQRNKGNFPGRFSGRQFSNSRSEMNVSTLELGDSALYLCASSLYSGGNTGELFFGEGSRLTVL.

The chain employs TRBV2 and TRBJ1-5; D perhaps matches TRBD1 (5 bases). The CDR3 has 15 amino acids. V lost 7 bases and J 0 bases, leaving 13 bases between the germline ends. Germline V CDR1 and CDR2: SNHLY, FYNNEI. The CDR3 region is CASTRQIYSNQPQHF. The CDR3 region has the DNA TGTGCCAGCACGAGACAGATATATAGCAATCAGCCCCAGCATTTT. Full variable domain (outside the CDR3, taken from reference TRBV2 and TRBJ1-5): EPEVTQTPSHQVTQMGQEVILRCVPISNHLYFYWYRQILGQKVEFLVSFYNNEISEKSEIFDDQFSVERPDGSNFTLKIRSTKLEDSAMYFCASTRQIYSNQPQHFGDGTRLSIL.

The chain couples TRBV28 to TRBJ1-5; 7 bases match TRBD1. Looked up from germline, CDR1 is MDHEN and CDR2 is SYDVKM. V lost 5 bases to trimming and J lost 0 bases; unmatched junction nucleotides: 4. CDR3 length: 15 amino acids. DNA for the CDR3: TGTGCCAGCAGTCGGGACAGTTATAGCAATCAGCCCCAGCATTTT. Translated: CASSRDSYSNQPQHF.

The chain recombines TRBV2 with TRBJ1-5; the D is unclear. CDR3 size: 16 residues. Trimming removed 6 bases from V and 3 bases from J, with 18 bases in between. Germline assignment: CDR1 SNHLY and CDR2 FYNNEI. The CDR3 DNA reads TGTGCCAGCAGGCCCTTAGCGGGGATCGACAATCAGCCCCAGCATTTT. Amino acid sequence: CASRPLAGIDNQPQHF.

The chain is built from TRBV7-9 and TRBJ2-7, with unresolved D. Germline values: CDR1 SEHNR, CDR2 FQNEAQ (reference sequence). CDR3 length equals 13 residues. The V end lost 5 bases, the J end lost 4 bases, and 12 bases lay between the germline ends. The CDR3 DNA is TGTGCCAGCAGCCTGCTCATCGGTTACGAGCAGTACTTC. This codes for CASSLLIGYEQYF.

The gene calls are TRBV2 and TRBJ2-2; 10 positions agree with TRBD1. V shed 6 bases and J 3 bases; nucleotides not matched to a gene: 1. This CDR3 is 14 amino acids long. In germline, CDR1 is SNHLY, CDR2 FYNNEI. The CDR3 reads CASSGQGDTGELFF. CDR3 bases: TGTGCCAGCAGCGGACAGGGGGACACCGGGGAGCTGTTTTTT.

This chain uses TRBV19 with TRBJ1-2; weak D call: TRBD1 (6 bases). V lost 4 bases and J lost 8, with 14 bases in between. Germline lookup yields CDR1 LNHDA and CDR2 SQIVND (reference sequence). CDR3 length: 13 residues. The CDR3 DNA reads TGTGCCAGTAGTACTGCAGGGGAGAAGGGCTACACCTTC. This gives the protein CASSTAGEKGYTF.

The CDR3 here is CASSPGTGNTIYF. CDR3 sequence (DNA): TGTGCCAGCAGCCCAGGGACTGGAAACACCATATATTTT. The J gene is TRBJ1-3, the V gene TRBV9; D is perhaps TRBD1 (5 bases). The CDR3 is made up of 13 amino acids. Germline lookup yields CDR1 SGDLS and CDR2 YYNGEE. V shed 4 bases and J shed 2 bases, with 7 bases lying between them.

CDR3 sequence reads: CASSLGDRDSQPQHF. The DNA of the CDR3 is TGCGCCAGCAGCTTGGGCGACAGGGATTCGCAGCCCCAGCATTTT. The gene calls are TRBV5-1 and TRBJ1-5; 7 bases align to TRBD1. The CDR3 covers 15 residues. Germline values: CDR1 SGHRS, CDR2 YFSETQ. The ends lost 0 bases at V and 7 bases at J; junction bases unmatched: 7.